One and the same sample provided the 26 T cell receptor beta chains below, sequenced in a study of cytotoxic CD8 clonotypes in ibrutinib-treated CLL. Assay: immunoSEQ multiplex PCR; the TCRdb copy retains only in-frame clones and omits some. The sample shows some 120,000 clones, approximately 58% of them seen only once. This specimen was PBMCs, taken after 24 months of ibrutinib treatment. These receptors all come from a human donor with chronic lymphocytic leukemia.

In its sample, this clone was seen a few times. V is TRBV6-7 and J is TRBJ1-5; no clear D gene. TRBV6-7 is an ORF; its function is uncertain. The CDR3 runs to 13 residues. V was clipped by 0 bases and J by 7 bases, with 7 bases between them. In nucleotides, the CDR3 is TGTGCCAGCAGTTACTCCACTAAACAGCCCCAGCATTTT. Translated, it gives CASSYSTKQPQHF.

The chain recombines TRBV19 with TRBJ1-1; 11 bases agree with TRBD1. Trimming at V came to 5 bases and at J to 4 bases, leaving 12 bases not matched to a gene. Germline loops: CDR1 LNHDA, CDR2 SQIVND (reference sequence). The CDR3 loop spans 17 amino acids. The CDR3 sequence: CASSPRTGGLVGTEAFF. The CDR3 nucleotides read TGTGCCAGTAGTCCCCGGACAGGGGGCTTGGTGGGCACTGAAGCTTTCTTT.

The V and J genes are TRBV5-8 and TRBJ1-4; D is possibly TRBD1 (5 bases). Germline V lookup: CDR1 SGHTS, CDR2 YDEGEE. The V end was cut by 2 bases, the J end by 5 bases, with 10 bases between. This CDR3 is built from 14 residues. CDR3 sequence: CASSLGVGNEKLFF. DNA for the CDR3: TGTGCCAGCAGCTTAGGGGTAGGAAATGAAAAACTGTTTTTT.

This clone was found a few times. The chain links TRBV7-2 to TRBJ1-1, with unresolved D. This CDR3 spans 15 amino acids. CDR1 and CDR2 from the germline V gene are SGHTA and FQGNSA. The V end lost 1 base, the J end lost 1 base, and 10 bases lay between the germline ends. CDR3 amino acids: CASSLERVKNTEAFF. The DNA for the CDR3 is TGTGCCAGCAGCTTAGAGCGGGTAAAGAACACTGAAGCTTTCTTT.

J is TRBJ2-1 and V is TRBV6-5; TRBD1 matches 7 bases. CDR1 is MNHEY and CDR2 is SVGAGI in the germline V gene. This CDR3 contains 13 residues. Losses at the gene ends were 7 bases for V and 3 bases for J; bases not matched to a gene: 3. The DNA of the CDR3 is TGTGCCAGCATGGGACAGCGCTACAATGAGCAGTTCTTC. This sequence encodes CASMGQRYNEQFF.

DNA for the CDR3: TGTGCCAGCCGGGCACTAGCGGGGGTTAACGAGCAGTACTTC. It is translated as CASRALAGVNEQYF. J is TRBJ2-7 and V is TRBV7-2; 11 positions agree with TRBD2. V was pared by 8 bases and J by 5 bases, with 8 bases of the junction left unmatched. This CDR3 contains 14 residues. Germline CDR1 and CDR2: SGHTA and FQGNSA.

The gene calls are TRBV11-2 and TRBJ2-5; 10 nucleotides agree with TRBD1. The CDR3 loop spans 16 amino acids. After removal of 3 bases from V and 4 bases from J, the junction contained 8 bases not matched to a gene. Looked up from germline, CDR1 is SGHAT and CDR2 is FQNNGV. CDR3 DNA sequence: TGTGCCAGCAGCTTGGGCCTAGGGGACAGGGGAGAGACCCAGTACTTC. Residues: CASSLGLGDRGETQYF.

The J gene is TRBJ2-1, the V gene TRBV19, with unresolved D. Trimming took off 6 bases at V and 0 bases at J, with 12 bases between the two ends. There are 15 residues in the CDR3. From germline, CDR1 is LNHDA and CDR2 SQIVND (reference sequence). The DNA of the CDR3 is TGTGCCAGTAGCCCCGCACAGCTCTCCTACAATGAGCAGTTCTTC. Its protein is CASSPAQLSYNEQFF.

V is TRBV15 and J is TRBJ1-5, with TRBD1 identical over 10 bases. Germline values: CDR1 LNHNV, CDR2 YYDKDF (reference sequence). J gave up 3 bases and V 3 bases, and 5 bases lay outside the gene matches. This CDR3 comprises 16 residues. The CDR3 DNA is TGTGCCACCAGCAGGTTGGGACAGGGGAACAATCAGCCCCAGCATTTT. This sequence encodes CATSRLGQGNNQPQHF.

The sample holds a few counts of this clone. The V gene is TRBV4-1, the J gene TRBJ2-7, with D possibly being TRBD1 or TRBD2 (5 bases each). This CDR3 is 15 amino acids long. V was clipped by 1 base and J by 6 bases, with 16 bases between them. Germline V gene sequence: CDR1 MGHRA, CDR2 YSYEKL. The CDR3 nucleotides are TGCGCCAGCAGCCAAGGGGATGCAGGGACGGGCGAGCAGTACTTC. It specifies CASSQGDAGTGEQYF.

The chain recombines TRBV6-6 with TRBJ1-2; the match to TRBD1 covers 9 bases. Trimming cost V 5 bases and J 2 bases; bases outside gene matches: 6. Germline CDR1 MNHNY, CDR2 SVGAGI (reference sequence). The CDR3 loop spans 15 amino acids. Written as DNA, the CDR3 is TGTGCCAGCAGTGACGGACAGGGGCAGAACTATGGCTACACCTTC. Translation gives CASSDGQGQNYGYTF.

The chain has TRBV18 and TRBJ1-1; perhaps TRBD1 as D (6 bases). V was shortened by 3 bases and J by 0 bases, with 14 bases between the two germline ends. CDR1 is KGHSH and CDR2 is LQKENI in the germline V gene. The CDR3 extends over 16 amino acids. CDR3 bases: TGTGCCAGCTCACCTGGTTTGGGGGCTATGAACACTGAAGCTTTCTTT. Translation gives CASSPGLGAMNTEAFF. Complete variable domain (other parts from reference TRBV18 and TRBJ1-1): NAGVMQNPRHLVRRRGQEARLRCSPMKGHSHVYWYRQLPEEGLKFMVYLQKENIIDESGMPKERFSAEFPKEGPSILRIQQVVRGDSAAYFCASSPGLGAMNTEAFFGQGTRLTVV.

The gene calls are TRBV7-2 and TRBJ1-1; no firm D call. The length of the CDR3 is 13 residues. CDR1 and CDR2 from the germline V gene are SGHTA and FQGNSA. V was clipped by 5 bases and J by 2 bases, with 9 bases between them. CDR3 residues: CASSTRANTEAFF. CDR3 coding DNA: TGTGCCAGCAGCACCCGGGCCAACACTGAAGCTTTCTTT.

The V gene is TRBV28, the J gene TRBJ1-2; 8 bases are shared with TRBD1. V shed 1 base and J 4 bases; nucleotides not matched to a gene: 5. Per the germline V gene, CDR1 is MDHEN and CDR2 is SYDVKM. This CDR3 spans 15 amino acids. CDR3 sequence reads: CASSLLDRVGYGYTF. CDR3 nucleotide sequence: TGTGCCAGCAGTTTATTGGACAGGGTGGGCTATGGCTACACCTTC.

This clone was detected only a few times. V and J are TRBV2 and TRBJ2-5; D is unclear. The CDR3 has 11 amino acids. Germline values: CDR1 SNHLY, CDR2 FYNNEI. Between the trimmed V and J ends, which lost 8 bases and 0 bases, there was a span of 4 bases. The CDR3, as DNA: TGTGCCAGCCGCGACCAAGAGACCCAGTACTTC. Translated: CASRDQETQYF.

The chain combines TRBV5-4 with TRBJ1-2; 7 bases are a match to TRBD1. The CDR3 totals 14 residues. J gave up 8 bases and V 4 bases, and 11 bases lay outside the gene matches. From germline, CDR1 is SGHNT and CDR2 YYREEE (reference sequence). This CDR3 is CASSPSGTVIGYTF. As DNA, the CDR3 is TGTGCCAGCAGCCCCTCCGGGACAGTGATCGGCTACACCTTC.

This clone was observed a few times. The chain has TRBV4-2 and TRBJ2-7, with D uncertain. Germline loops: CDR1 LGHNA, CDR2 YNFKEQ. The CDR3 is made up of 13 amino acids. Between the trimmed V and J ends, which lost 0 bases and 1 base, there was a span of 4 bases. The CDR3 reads CASSQDTSYEQYF. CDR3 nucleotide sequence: TGTGCCAGCAGCCAAGATACTTCCTACGAGCAGTACTTC.

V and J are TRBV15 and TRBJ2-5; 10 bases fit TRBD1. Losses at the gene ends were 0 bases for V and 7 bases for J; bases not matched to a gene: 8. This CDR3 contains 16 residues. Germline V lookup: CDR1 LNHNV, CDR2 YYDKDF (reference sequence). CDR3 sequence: CATSRERDWTGGTQYF. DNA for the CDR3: TGTGCCACCAGCAGAGAACGGGACTGGACAGGGGGGACCCAGTACTTC.

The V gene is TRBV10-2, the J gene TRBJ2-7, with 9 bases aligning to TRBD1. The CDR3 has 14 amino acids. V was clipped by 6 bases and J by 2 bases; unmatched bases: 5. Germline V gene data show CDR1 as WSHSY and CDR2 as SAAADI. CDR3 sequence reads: CASSRTGEAYEQYF. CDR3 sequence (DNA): TGCGCCAGCAGCAGGACAGGGGAGGCCTACGAGCAGTACTTC.

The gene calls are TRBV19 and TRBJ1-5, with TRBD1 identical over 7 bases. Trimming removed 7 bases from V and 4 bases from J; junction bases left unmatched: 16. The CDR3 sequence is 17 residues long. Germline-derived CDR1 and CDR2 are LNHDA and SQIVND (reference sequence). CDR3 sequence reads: CASKGASKGAGNQPQHF. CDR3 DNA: TGTGCCAGTAAGGGAGCATCGAAGGGGGCAGGGAATCAGCCCCAGCATTTT.

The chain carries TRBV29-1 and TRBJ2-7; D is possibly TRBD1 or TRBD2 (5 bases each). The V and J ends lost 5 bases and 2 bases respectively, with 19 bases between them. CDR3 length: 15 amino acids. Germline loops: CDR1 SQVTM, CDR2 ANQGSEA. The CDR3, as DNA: TGCAGCGTTTCGCCACCGGGACCGGTTCCCTACGAGCAGTACTTC. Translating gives CSVSPPGPVPYEQYF.

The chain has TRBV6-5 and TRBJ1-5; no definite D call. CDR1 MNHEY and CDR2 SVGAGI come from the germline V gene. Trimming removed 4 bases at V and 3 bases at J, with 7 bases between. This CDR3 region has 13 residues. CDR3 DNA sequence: TGTGCCAGCAGTTGGGCCATCAATCAGCCCCAGCATTTT. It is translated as CASSWAINQPQHF.

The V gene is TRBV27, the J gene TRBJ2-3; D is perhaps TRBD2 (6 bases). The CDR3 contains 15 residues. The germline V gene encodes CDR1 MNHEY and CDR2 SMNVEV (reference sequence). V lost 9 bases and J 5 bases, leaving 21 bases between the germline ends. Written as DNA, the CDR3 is TGTGCCAGTTCCGCTGGGCGGAGGGGCGGAGATACGCAGTATTTT. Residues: CASSAGRRGGDTQYF.

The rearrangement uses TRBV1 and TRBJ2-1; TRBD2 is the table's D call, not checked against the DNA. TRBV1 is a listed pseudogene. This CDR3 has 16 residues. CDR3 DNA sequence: TGCACCAGCAGCCAAGTTAGTAGGAGGGGTAACAATGAGCAGTTCTTC. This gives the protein CTSSQVSRRGNNEQFF.

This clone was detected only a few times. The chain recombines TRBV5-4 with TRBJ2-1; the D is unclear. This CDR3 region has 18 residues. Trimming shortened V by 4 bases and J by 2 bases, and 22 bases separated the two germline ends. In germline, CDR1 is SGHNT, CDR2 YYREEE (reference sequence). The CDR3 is CASSPPLLSGHTYNEQFF. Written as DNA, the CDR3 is TGTGCCAGCAGCCCACCCCTCCTGTCAGGTCACACCTACAATGAGCAGTTCTTC.

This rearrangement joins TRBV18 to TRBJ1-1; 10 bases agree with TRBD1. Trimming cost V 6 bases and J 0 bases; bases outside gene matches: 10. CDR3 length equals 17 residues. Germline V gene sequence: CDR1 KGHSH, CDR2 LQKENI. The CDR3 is CASSLRGTGDMNTEAFF. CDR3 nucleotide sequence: TGTGCCAGCTCTCTTCGGGGGACAGGGGATATGAACACTGAAGCTTTCTTT.